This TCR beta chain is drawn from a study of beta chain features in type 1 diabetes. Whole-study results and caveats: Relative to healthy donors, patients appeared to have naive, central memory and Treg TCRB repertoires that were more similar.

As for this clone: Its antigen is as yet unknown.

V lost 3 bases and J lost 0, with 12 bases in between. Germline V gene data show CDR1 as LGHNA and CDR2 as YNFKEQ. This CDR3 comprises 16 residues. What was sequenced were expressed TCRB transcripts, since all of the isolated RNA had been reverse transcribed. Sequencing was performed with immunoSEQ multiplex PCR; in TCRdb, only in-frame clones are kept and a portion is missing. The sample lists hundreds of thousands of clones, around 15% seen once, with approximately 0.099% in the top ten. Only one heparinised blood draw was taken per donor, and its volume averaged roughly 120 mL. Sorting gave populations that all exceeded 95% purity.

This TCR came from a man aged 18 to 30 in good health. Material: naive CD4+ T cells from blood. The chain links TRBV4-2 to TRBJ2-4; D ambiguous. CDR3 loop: CASSQNRVLAKNIQYF. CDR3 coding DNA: TGTGCCAGCAGCCAGAACCGTGTGCTAGCCAAAAACATTCAGTACTTC.